These T cell receptor beta chains were read from a single sample in a study of blood T cell repertoires in COVID-19. Assay: immunoSEQ multiplex PCR; the TCRdb copy retains only in-frame clones and omits some. This table has about 23,000 clones, under 95% appearing once. Input material: peripheral blood. These receptors were taken from a woman between 45 and 65 years old with active COVID-19. Both conserved end residues are part of each CDR3. A D gene is named only where the DNA matches it firmly. Expanded clones are given a class, and other clones once, few, many or no size at all.

d_call v_call clone_size cdr3_length cdr3_aa
. TRBV4-1 . 16 CASSQVTRASTDTQYF
TRBD2 TRBV27 . 14 CASSFPLAPDTQYF
. TRBV19 . 17 CASSIDRWATGQGAQYF
TRBD2 TRBV13 . 16 CASSWGLAGKEDTQYF
TRBD1 TRBV7-3 . 15 CASSRGQSSYNEQFF
TRBD1 TRBV28 . 17 CASLQLQGAISNQPQHF
TRBD1 TRBV2 . 14 CASGPGQGVDEQFF
. TRBV28 . 15 CASSLGGMNTGELFF
TRBD2 TRBV7-3 . 16 CASSLSLAGMGDTQYF
. TRBV19 . 14 CASSIQQGPTEAFF
TRBD2 TRBV4-1 . 15 CASSRDYLTYNEQFF
. TRBV7-9 . 14 CASSLGQGATEAFF
. TRBV6-5 . 14 CASSSGTKNTEAFF
. TRBV6-5 once 13 CASSYKGKETQYF
. TRBV3-1/TRBV3-2 once 14 CASSQDTSTDTQYF